Following are 29 T cell receptor beta chains from one sample sequenced in a study of blood T cell repertoires in COVID-19. Clones were sequenced by immunoSEQ multiplex PCR, and TCRdb holds only the in-frame ones, with some missing. The sample has about 45,000 clones; 85% to 95% are singletons. Sequencing was done on a sample of peripheral blood. The origin of the receptors is a human donor in a cohort sampled during active COVID-19.

This clone was counted only a few times. The chain recombines TRBV6-2 or TRBV6-3 with TRBJ2-7; 8 bases agree with TRBD1. This CDR3 is built from 14 residues. Germline V CDR1 and CDR2: MNHEY, SVGEGT. J gave up 6 bases and V 5 bases, and 9 bases lay outside the gene matches. In nucleotides, the CDR3 is TGTGCCAGCAGTCGCGGACAGGGATGGGGCGAGCAGTACTTC. Amino acids: CASSRGQGWGEQYF.

The genes are TRBV28 and TRBJ1-2, with D possibly being TRBD1 (5 bases). CDR3 length equals 12 residues. V lost 5 bases and J lost 8, with 12 bases in between. The germline V gene has CDR1 MDHEN and CDR2 SYDVKM. The CDR3 bases are TGTGCCAGCAGTCCAGGGTTATACGGCTACACCTTC. Its protein product is CASSPGLYGYTF.

The chain is built from TRBV4-3 and TRBJ2-3; TRBD2 is a possible D gene (6 bases). This CDR3 is built from 19 residues. Germline CDR1 and CDR2: LGHNA and YSLEER. V was cut by 0 bases and J by 1 base, with 20 bases left in between. The CDR3 here is CASSQDAIGSSFRTDTQYF. In DNA form, the CDR3 reads TGCGCCAGCAGCCAAGATGCTATCGGGAGTAGTTTCCGCACAGATACGCAGTATTTT.

This chain joins TRBV4-3 and TRBJ1-1; 7 nucleotides line up with TRBD1. Trimming cost V 1 base and J 0 bases; bases outside gene matches: 5. The CDR3 length is 16 residues. Germline CDR1 reads LGHNA; CDR2 reads YSLEER. The CDR3 sequence: CASSQGQGEMNTEAFF. In DNA, the CDR3 is TGCGCCAGCAGCCAAGGACAGGGCGAAATGAACACTGAAGCTTTCTTT.

This clone was observed a few times. The rearrangement joins TRBV7-2 to TRBJ1-3, with 8 positions matching TRBD1. V gave up 2 bases and J gave up 4 bases; unmatched junction bases: 4. The V gene's germline CDR1 is SGHTA and CDR2 FQGNSA. The length of the CDR3 is 15 residues. CDR3 bases: TGTGCCAGCAGCTTACAGGGGGCAGCCGGAAACACCATATATTTT. This encodes CASSLQGAAGNTIYF.

This chain joins TRBV30 and TRBJ2-1; D gene uncertain. CDR3 length: 12 residues. V was cut by 0 bases and J by 12 bases, with 12 bases left in between. Germline lookup yields CDR1 GTSNPN and CDR2 SVGIG (reference sequence). Here the CDR3 DNA reads TGTGCCTGGAGTGTACGTCTGGTCGGGCAGTTCTTC. Translation gives CAWSVRLVGQFF.

The V gene is TRBV7-8, the J gene TRBJ1-1, with a weak D call TRBD1 (6 bases). V was clipped by 5 bases and J by 2 bases, with 12 bases between them. Germline assignment: CDR1 SGHVS and CDR2 FQNEAQ. The CDR3 sequence is 14 residues long. The DNA of the CDR3 is TGTGCCAGCAGCCAAGGGACAATTAACACTGAAGCTTTCTTT. It is translated as CASSQGTINTEAFF.

V and J are TRBV6-6 and TRBJ2-7; tentatively, D is TRBD2 (7 bases). V lost 5 bases and J 6 bases, leaving 26 bases between the germline ends. This CDR3 region has 17 residues. The germline gives CDR1 MNHNY, CDR2 SVGAGI (reference sequence). The CDR3: CASSPPGGILRGAEQYF. CDR3 in DNA: TGTGCCAGCAGTCCACCTGGGGGGATTTTACGGGGGGCCGAGCAGTACTTC.

This rearrangement joins TRBV6-5 to TRBJ2-7, with 7 bases identical to TRBD1. Germline assignment: CDR1 MNHEY and CDR2 SVGAGI. Losses at the gene ends were 7 bases for V and 6 bases for J; bases not matched to a gene: 12. CDR3 length: 14 amino acids. The CDR3 region has the DNA TGTGCCAGCAAACCGGACAGGCCCCTGGCCGAGCAGTACTTC. The encoded protein is CASKPDRPLAEQYF.

The table lists this clone with a count of one. The gene calls are TRBV19 and TRBJ2-3, with 7 bases matching TRBD1. There are 14 residues in the CDR3. CDR1 and CDR2 (germline): LNHDA, SQIVND (reference sequence). The J segment lost 2 bases and the V segment lost 3 bases, leaving 2 bases of the junction unmatched. CDR3 bases: TGTGCCAGTAGTATCGGACAGGCCACAGATACGCAGTATTTT. The encoded protein is CASSIGQATDTQYF.

This clone has more than one count but fewer than ten. The V and J genes are TRBV5-5 and TRBJ2-5, with TRBD2 identical over 8 bases. CDR1 and CDR2 (germline): SGHKS, YYEKEE (reference sequence). The CDR3 contains 16 residues. After removal of 1 base from V and 4 bases from J, the junction contained 9 bases not matched to a gene. CDR3 in amino acids: CASSLTSGSGRETQYF. CDR3 in DNA: TGTGCCAGCAGCTTGACAAGCGGGAGTGGAAGAGAGACCCAGTACTTC.

This clone is a singleton in its sample. This chain joins TRBV6-4 and TRBJ1-4; D perhaps matches TRBD1 (5 bases). The germline CDR1 and CDR2 sequences are MRHNA and SNTAGT. The CDR3 runs to 17 residues. Trimming took 3 bases from V and 7 from J, leaving 21 bases between them. The CDR3 DNA reads as TGTGCCAGCAGTGAAAATCCCAACTGGGGCGGAACTGAAAAACTGTTTTTT. This gives the protein CASSENPNWGGTEKLFF.

The chain is built from TRBV20-1 and TRBJ2-3, with D tentatively TRBD2 (6 bases). Germline lookup yields CDR1 DFQATT and CDR2 SNEGSKA (reference sequence). The V and J ends lost 3 bases and 2 bases respectively, with 21 bases between them. The CDR3 has 17 residues. The CDR3 coding sequence is TGCAGTGCTAGTAGTTTTCGGTCGCTAGCGTCCACAGATACGCAGTATTTT. The encoded protein is CSASSFRSLASTDTQYF.

The V call is TRBV12-3 or TRBV12-4, the J call TRBJ1-2, with D uncertain. This CDR3 contains 12 residues. Trimming took 3 bases from V and 5 from J, leaving 7 bases between them. The CDR3 reads CASSLEGYGYTF. The CDR3 nucleotides read TGTGCCAGCAGTTTGGAGGGTTATGGCTACACCTTC.

The V and J genes are TRBV7-2 and TRBJ2-3; 7 positions agree with TRBD1. The germline V gene has CDR1 SGHTA and CDR2 FQGNSA. This CDR3 spans 15 amino acids. V shed 1 base and J 2 bases; nucleotides not matched to a gene: 3. CDR3 coding DNA: TGTGCCAGCAGCTTAGTGGGACAGACCACAGATACGCAGTATTTT. Its translation: CASSLVGQTTDTQYF.

V is TRBV7-2 and J is TRBJ1-2; D remains unclear. The CDR3 spans 15 residues. Trimming removed 1 base at V and 5 bases at J, with 14 bases between. The germline gives CDR1 SGHTA, CDR2 FQGNSA. CDR3 residues: CASSLDFLGVYGYTF. For the CDR3, the DNA is TGTGCCAGCAGCTTAGATTTCCTCGGGGTTTATGGCTACACCTTC.

This rearrangement joins TRBV19 to TRBJ2-4; the D is unclear. CDR1 is LNHDA and CDR2 is SQIVND in the germline V gene (reference sequence). Trimming cost V 7 bases and J 0 bases, with 10 bases left between them. The CDR3 spans 14 residues. DNA for the CDR3: TGTGCCAGTAAAGATCCGGGAGCCAAAAACATTCAGTACTTC. Its protein is CASKDPGAKNIQYF.

The genes are TRBV7-9 and TRBJ2-2, with 11 bases aligning to TRBD2. The CDR3 loop spans 17 amino acids. Germline values: CDR1 SEHNR, CDR2 FQNEAQ (reference sequence). With 4 bases clipped from V and 7 bases from J, the junction kept 11 bases outside the gene matches. CDR3 sequence: CASSSELAGGPSGELFF. The CDR3 region has the DNA TGTGCCAGCAGCTCAGAATTAGCGGGAGGGCCCAGCGGGGAGCTGTTTTTT.

The chain employs TRBV6-2 or TRBV6-3 and TRBJ1-4; D is possibly TRBD1 (6 bases). The germline gives CDR1 MNHEY, CDR2 SVGEGT. The CDR3 contains 17 residues. V was clipped by 2 bases and J by 5 bases, with 18 bases between them. CDR3: CASSYPTGRSTNEKLFF. In DNA form, the CDR3 reads TGTGCCAGCAGTTACCCTACAGGGAGAAGCACCAATGAAAAACTGTTTTTT.

This chain connects TRBV7-2 to TRBJ2-7; 13 bases align to TRBD2. V was pared by 4 bases and J by 3 bases, with 6 bases of the junction left unmatched. Germline V gene sequence: CDR1 SGHTA, CDR2 FQGNSA. This CDR3 has 16 residues. CDR3 bases: TGTGCCAGCAGCTCAAAGACTAGCGGGGGGATCTACGAGCAGTACTTC. It codes for CASSSKTSGGIYEQYF.

This chain connects TRBV19 to TRBJ1-5; D is unresolved. Germline lookup yields CDR1 LNHDA and CDR2 SQIVND (reference sequence). The germline V and J ends were trimmed by 8 bases and 0 bases, with 8 bases remaining between them. The length of the CDR3 is 13 residues. The CDR3, as DNA: TGTGCCAGTGGACTTCTTAGCAATCAGCCCCAGCATTTT. Amino acid sequence: CASGLLSNQPQHF.

The rearrangement uses TRBV7-6 and TRBJ2-7; TRBD1 matches 7 bases. The CDR3 extends over 14 amino acids. The germline V gene encodes CDR1 SGHVS and CDR2 FNYEAQ. Germline trimming cut 7 bases from V and 4 bases from J; bases unmatched to any gene: 10. The CDR3 DNA sequence: TGTGCCAGCACCCAAGGACAGGCAAATTACGAGCAGTACTTC. This translates into CASTQGQANYEQYF.

The chain recombines TRBV6-5 with TRBJ2-7, with D uncertain. The CDR3 runs 15 residues. V was trimmed by 0 bases and J by 0 bases, leaving 9 bases between them. The germline gives CDR1 MNHEY, CDR2 SVGAGI. CDR3 sequence: CASSYSGIFSYEQYF. The CDR3 bases are TGTGCCAGCAGTTACTCGGGCATATTCTCCTACGAGCAGTACTTC.

The gene calls are TRBV5-1 and TRBJ1-1, with 8 nucleotides matching TRBD1. With V trimmed by 0 bases and J by 5 bases, 9 bases remained unmatched. This CDR3 has 16 residues. Germline CDR1 SGHRS, CDR2 YFSETQ. The CDR3 region has the DNA TGCGCCAGCAGCTTGGAGGGACCGGGACAGGTGACTGAAGCTTTCTTT. It codes for CASSLEGPGQVTEAFF.

The chain couples TRBV7-9 to TRBJ1-4; no clear D gene. V lost 5 bases, J lost 9 bases, and 22 bases lay in between. The CDR3 sequence is 16 residues long. Germline CDR1 and CDR2: SEHNR and FQNEAQ (reference sequence). The CDR3 loop reads CASSPQVISGRKKLFF. Here the CDR3 DNA reads TGTGCCAGCAGCCCCCAGGTGATATCAGGTCGTAAAAAACTGTTTTTT.

As DNA, the CDR3 is TGTGCCTGGAGTGTGCAGGGGGCTAACTATGGCTACACCTTC. It is translated as CAWSVQGANYGYTF. V is TRBV30 and J is TRBJ1-2; 7 positions match TRBD1. Unmatched junction bases numbered 1, after V lost 0 bases and J lost 0 bases. The V gene's germline CDR1 is GTSNPN and CDR2 SVGIG (reference sequence). This CDR3 contains 14 residues.

In its sample, this clone was seen a few times. The chain links TRBV13 to TRBJ2-2; D is unclear. The germline V and J ends were trimmed by 2 bases and 1 base, with 11 bases remaining between them. The CDR3 sequence is 16 residues long. CDR1 is PRHDT, CDR2 FYEKMQ, per germline (reference sequence). The CDR3 loop reads CASSLFLGLNTGELFF. The CDR3 DNA follows: TGTGCCAGCAGCTTATTCCTTGGCCTGAACACCGGGGAGCTGTTTTTT.

The V and J genes are TRBV7-2 and TRBJ2-1, with TRBD2 matching over 7 bases. The CDR3 is 12 residues long. Germline V CDR1 and CDR2: SGHTA, FQGNSA. Germline trimming cut 5 bases from V and 9 bases from J; bases unmatched to any gene: 4. CDR3 amino acids: CASSQLASEQFF. The CDR3 DNA reads TGTGCCAGCAGCCAACTAGCGTCTGAGCAGTTCTTC.

The chain carries TRBV6-6 and TRBJ2-5; 14 bases are a match to TRBD2. This CDR3 is 16 amino acids long. V trimming: 6 bases; J trimming: 1 base; junction bases outside the gene matches: 4. Germline-derived CDR1 and CDR2 are MNHNY and SVGAGI (reference sequence). The CDR3 nucleotides read TGTGCCAGCAGAAGGACTAGCGGGGGGATCCAAGAGACCCAGTACTTC. Translating gives CASRRTSGGIQETQYF.